This T cell receptor beta chain was documented in a study of cytomegalovirus exposure and HLA in healthy donors. About the study: Of all 400 or so donors who were genotyped, roughly 85% belonged to the Caucasian-associated ancestry cluster.

The CDR3 loop spans 14 amino acids. The J segment lost 2 bases and the V segment lost 10 bases, leaving 11 bases of the junction unmatched. Germline V gene sequence: CDR1 MNHEY, CDR2 SMNVEV (reference sequence). The PCR was carried out with 60 Vbeta primers and 13 Jbeta primers. In the study's own analysis: A later analysis counted about 80 million unique TCR beta chains, 10 million to 12 million shared. The data were produced by immunoSEQ multiplex PCR, yet TCRdb's version contains in-frame clones alone and is incomplete. V, J and clone size were drawn from that table, and D and trimming were deduced from the DNA. The top ten clones hold approximately 4% of a sample with roughly 92,000 clones, approximately 81% of them seen once. About this clone itself: Its antigen remains unidentified.

General study points: The likely origin of a cluster of highly shared sequence variants was a sequencing artifact.

The sequencing input was PBMCs. V is TRBV27 and J is TRBJ2-7; TRBD1 aligns across 7 bases. The source is a woman in her 70s in good health and CMV-seropositive. CDR3 DNA sequence: TGTGCCACCCTTTCACCGGGACAGACCTACGAGCAGTACTTC. Amino acid sequence: CATLSPGQTYEQYF.